The T cell receptor (beta chain) under discussion was sequenced for a study of T cell repertoires in cytomegalovirus infection. TCRdb fed the reads into MiXCR, producing one record per CDR3 protein. Of nearly 450,000 distinct CDR3 sequences in the sample, approximately 32% were seen once. The sample holds a few counts of this clonotype. Germline V gene lookup returns CDR1 MNHEY and CDR2 SVGEGT. This CDR3 spans 16 amino acids. The junction had 10 bases not matched to a gene; V was cut back by 5 bases and J by 4 bases. This sequence originates from a human donor in good health (CMV status not recorded). Some clones in this sample may be carry-over from other donors' samples. The chain links TRBV6-2 or TRBV6-3 to TRBJ2-3, with TRBD2 matching 9 bases. Sequencing was done on a sample of PBMCs. The CDR3 nucleotides are TGTGCCAGCAGTGACAATAGCGGGGGTTTCGCAGATACGCAGTATTTT. This translates into CASSDNSGGFADTQYF.